Described below is a single TCR beta chain sequence and its context. V shed 6 bases and J 3 bases; nucleotides not matched to a gene: 5. In germline, CDR1 is SNHLY, CDR2 FYNNEI. The CDR3 has 14 amino acids. This record belongs to a study of control samples from healthy donors and cancer patients. Profiled with immunoSEQ multiplex PCR; TCRdb holds only in-frame clones, not every one. Seen here are 170,000 or so clones, over 85% observed once, and the top ten hold 8.5%. The rearrangement uses TRBV2 and TRBJ2-7; TRBD1 agrees at 10 bases. This sequence originates from a woman in her thirties or forties in good health. Source material: blood. CDR3 sequence reads: CASSFDRGLYEQYF. CDR3 nucleotides: TGTGCCAGCAGCTTTGACAGGGGGCTCTACGAGCAGTACTTC.